The rows below give T cell receptor beta chains drawn from one sample of a study of shared clonotypes between healthy human individuals. TCRdb keeps only in-frame clones here, not all; method: immunoSEQ multiplex PCR. The sample lists about 1.1 million clones; approximately 80% were seen once. Material: memory CD4+ T cells from PBMCs. The receptors derive from a man younger than 30 in good health. Some clones in this sample may be carry-over from other donors' samples. Both conserved end residues are trimmed from each CDR3.

V: TRBV4-2
J: TRBJ2-7
CDR3: ASSQETLAGLYEQY

V: TRBV4-3
J: TRBJ1-4
CDR3: ASSHAGGAEKLF

V: TRBV4-3
J: TRBJ2-1
CDR3: ASNLGLAYSNEQF

V: TRBV7-9
J: TRBJ2-3
CDR3: ASSARRANRVLDTQY

V: TRBV6-1
J: TRBJ2-7
CDR3: ASSDRALYEQY

V: TRBV19
J: TRBJ1-1
CDR3: ASSVTLNTEAF

V: TRBV7-9
J: TRBJ2-3
CDR3: ASSLGTTDTQY

V: TRBV5-1
J: TRBJ2-7
CDR3: ASSFTSTYEQY

V: TRBV30
J: TRBJ2-7
CDR3: AWSPPPGYNEQY

V: TRBV7-9
J: TRBJ2-3
CDR3: ASSSAGTDTQY

V: TRBV20-1
J: TRBJ1-2
CDR3: SASNGRKYT

V: TRBV5-1
J: TRBJ1-2
CDR3: ASSSSPHPDDGYT

V: TRBV5-6
J: TRBJ2-2
CDR3: ASSLLAGGFGGELF

V: TRBV18
J: TRBJ1-2
CDR3: ASSPEGFYGYT

V: TRBV7-3
J: TRBJ2-3
CDR3: ASSPGTGSSTDTQY

V: TRBV2
J: TRBJ2-1
CDR3: ARPGLAGVGSYNEQF

V: TRBV2
J: TRBJ2-2
CDR3: ASSSSGTGTGELF

V: TRBV28
J: TRBJ1-2
CDR3: ASSLPSPQPGYT

V: TRBV28
J: TRBJ1-2
CDR3: ASSYQATGLGRGYT

V: TRBV5-4
J: TRBJ1-2
CDR3: ASSLSLANYGYT

V: TRBV7-3
J: TRBJ2-1
CDR3: ASSRRSSGYNEQF

V: TRBV7-8
J: TRBJ1-5
CDR3: ASSLAWQPINQPQH

V: TRBV5-1
J: TRBJ2-1
CDR3: ASSLAERLAGYNEQF

V: TRBV7-2
J: TRBJ1-1
CDR3: ASSLYPRDTEAF

V: TRBV11-2
J: TRBJ2-5
CDR3: ASSLIQGGETQY

V: TRBV10-3
J: TRBJ2-3
CDR3: AISERMGTDTQY

V: TRBV27
J: TRBJ1-4
CDR3: ASRESWGREDDEKLF

V: TRBV10-3
J: TRBJ1-1
CDR3: AISERAQETEAF

V: TRBV4-1
J: TRBJ2-5
CDR3: ASSQDWSETQY

V: TRBV25-1
J: TRBJ2-3
CDR3: ASSPLLAGAGDTQY

V: TRBV28
J: TRBJ2-5
CDR3: ASTFYQGAKGETQY

V: TRBV7-8
J: TRBJ2-1
CDR3: ASSLVGGRDNEQF